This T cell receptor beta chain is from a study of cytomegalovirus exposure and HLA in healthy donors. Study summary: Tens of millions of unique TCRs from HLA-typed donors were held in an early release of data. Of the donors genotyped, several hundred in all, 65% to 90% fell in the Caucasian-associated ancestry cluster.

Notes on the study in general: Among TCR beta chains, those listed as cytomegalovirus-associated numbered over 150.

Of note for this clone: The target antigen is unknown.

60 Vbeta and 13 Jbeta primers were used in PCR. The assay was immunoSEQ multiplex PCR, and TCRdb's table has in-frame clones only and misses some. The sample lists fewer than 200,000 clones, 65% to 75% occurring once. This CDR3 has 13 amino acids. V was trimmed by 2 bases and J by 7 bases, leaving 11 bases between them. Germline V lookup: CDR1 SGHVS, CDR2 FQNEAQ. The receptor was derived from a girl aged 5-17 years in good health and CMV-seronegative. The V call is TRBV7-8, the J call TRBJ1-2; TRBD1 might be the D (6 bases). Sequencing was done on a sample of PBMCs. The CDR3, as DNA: TGTGCCAGCAGCTTAAAACAGGGTGGTGGCTACACCTTC. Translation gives CASSLKQGGGYTF. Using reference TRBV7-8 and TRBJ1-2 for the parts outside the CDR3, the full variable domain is GAGVSQSPRYKVAKRGQDVALRCDPISGHVSLFWYQQALGQGPEFLTYFQNEAQLDKSGLPSDRFFAERPEGSVSTLKIQRTQQEDSAVYLCASSLKQGGGYTFGSGTRLTVV.